The 3 T cell receptor beta chains listed next were all sequenced from one sample in a study of blood T cell repertoires in COVID-19. Measured with immunoSEQ multiplex PCR; TCRdb has only the in-frame clones, and not every one. Of under 95,000 clones listed, about 68% are singletons. Sequences were obtained from peripheral blood. All receptors come from a man in his fifties with active or convalescent COVID-19.

This clone showed up just once. J is TRBJ1-1 and V is TRBV5-1, with D perhaps TRBD1 (6 bases). With 5 bases removed from V and 7 bases from J, the gap between germline ends came to 21 bases. This CDR3 is built from 15 residues. CDR1 is SGHRS and CDR2 is YFSETQ in the germline V gene. The CDR3 loop reads CASRPGGQGKSEAFF. DNA for the CDR3: TGCGCCAGCAGGCCCGGGGGGCAGGGTAAAAGTGAAGCTTTCTTT.

V gene TRBV3-1 (or the pseudogene TRBV3-2) combines with J gene TRBJ1-1; tentatively, D is TRBD1 (6 bases). The V end lost 1 base, the J end lost 4 bases, and 16 bases lay between the germline ends. This CDR3 comprises 16 residues. Germline CDR1 and CDR2: LGHDT and YNNKEL (reference sequence). The CDR3 DNA sequence: TGTGCCAGCAGCCAAGGAATGCAGGGGAGGGGCACTGAAGCTTTCTTT. Translation: CASSQGMQGRGTEAFF.

This clone was counted once. The rearrangement uses TRBV6-1 and TRBJ2-1; TRBD2 aligns across 15 bases. J was trimmed by 5 bases and V by 4 bases; bases with no gene match: 9. This CDR3 comprises 18 residues. CDR1 and CDR2 from the germline V gene are MNHNS and SASEGT. The CDR3: CASSVHPGLAGGNNEQFF. CDR3 bases: TGTGCCAGCAGTGTCCACCCGGGACTAGCGGGGGGTAACAATGAGCAGTTCTTC.